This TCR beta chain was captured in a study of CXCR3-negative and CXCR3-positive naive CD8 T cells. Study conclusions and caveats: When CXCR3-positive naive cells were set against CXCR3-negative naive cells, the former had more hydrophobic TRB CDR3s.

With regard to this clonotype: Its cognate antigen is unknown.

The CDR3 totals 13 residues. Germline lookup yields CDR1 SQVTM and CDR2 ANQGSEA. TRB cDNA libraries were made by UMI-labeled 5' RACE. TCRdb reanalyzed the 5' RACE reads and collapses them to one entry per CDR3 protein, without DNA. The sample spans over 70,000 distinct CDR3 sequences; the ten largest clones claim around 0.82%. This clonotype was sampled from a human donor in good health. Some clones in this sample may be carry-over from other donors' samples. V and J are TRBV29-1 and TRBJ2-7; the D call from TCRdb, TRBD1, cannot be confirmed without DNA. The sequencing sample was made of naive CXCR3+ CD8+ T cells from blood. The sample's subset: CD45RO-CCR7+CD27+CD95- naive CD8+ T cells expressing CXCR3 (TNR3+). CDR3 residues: CSVRAGDAYEQYF.